This is a list of T cell receptor beta chains from one sample in a study of T cells in localized non-small cell lung cancer. The protocol was immunoSEQ multiplex PCR, while the TCRdb copy is restricted to in-frame clones and leaves out a portion. The data show 25,000 or so clones, just over 90% seen once. The material was peripheral blood, obtained before any cancer treatment. These receptor sequences come from a woman aged 35-75 years with stage I lung adenocarcinoma. The CDR3 runs from the conserved cysteine through the conserved F or W. Each record gives: J gene, V gene, clone size, D gene, CDR3 protein, CDR3 DNA. A D gene is named only where the DNA matches it firmly. Clone size, where shown, is once, few, many, or a class for clones that have expanded.

J: TRBJ2-1; V: TRBV15; size: NA; D: NA; CDR3: CATSNREGGNEQFF; DNA: TGTGCCACCAGCAACCGCGAAGGGGGGAATGAGCAGTTCTTC
J: TRBJ1-5; V: TRBV5-8; size: NA; D: NA; CDR3: CASSLASNQPQHF; DNA: TGTGCCAGCAGCTTGGCTAGCAATCAGCCCCAGCATTTT
J: TRBJ1-2; V: TRBV5-1; size: NA; D: NA; CDR3: CASSFWQGNYGYTF; DNA: TGTGCCAGCAGCTTCTGGCAGGGCAACTATGGCTACACCTTC
J: TRBJ1-1; V: TRBV30; size: NA; D: NA; CDR3: CAWSSIPGTEAFF; DNA: TGTGCCTGGTCCAGTATCCCGGGGACTGAAGCTTTCTTT
J: TRBJ2-1; V: TRBV7-9; size: NA; D: TRBD2; CDR3: CASSPPSGRSHRLREQFF; DNA: TGTGCCAGCAGCCCACCTAGCGGGAGGAGCCACCGGCTCAGGGAGCAGTTCTTC
J: TRBJ2-1; V: TRBV18; size: NA; D: TRBD2; CDR3: CASSQAGGFNNEQFF; DNA: TGTGCCAGCTCTCAAGCGGGAGGATTCAACAATGAGCAGTTCTTC
J: TRBJ2-3; V: TRBV7-9; size: NA; D: NA; CDR3: CASSLDIDADTQYF; DNA: TGTGCCAGCAGCTTAGACATTGACGCAGATACGCAGTATTTT
J: TRBJ1-1; V: TRBV14; size: NA; D: NA; CDR3: CASSVQGNTEAFF; DNA: TGTGCCAGCAGCGTACAGGGGAACACTGAAGCTTTCTTT
J: TRBJ2-1; V: TRBV7-9; size: NA; D: NA; CDR3: CASSLSRGSLPVFF; DNA: TGTGCCAGCAGCTTGTCCAGGGGCTCCCTACCGGTGTTCTTC
J: TRBJ1-4; V: TRBV7-9; size: few; D: NA; CDR3: CASSLGTANEKLFF; DNA: TGTGCCAGCAGCTTAGGGACAGCTAATGAAAAACTGTTTTTT
J: TRBJ2-7; V: TRBV27; size: NA; D: NA; CDR3: CASSPGGGQAYEQYF; DNA: TGTGCCAGCAGTCCGGGTGGGGGGCAAGCCTACGAGCAGTACTTC
J: TRBJ1-3; V: TRBV25-1; size: NA; D: NA; CDR3: CASSDGGRNTIYF; DNA: TGTGCCAGCAGTGATGGGGGCAGAAACACCATATATTTT
J: TRBJ2-1; V: TRBV5-4; size: NA; D: NA; CDR3: CASSLGGNEQFF; DNA: TGTGCCAGCAGCTTGGGGGGGAATGAGCAGTTCTTC
J: TRBJ2-5; V: TRBV21-1; size: NA; D: NA; CDR3: CASSKRVGQETQYF; DNA: TGTGCCAGCAGCAAGCGAGTCGGGCAAGAGACCCAGTACTTC
J: TRBJ2-2; V: TRBV5-6; size: few; D: NA; CDR3: CASSSISSTGELFF; DNA: TGTGCCAGCAGCTCCATCTCGAGCACCGGGGAGCTGTTTTTT
J: TRBJ1-2; V: TRBV6-6; size: NA; D: TRBD1; CDR3: CASSRQGDGYTF; DNA: TGTGCCAGCAGTAGACAGGGAGATGGCTACACCTTC
J: TRBJ2-5; V: TRBV7-2; size: NA; D: TRBD2; CDR3: CASSMGLAGEGETQYF; DNA: TGTGCCAGCAGCATGGGACTAGCGGGAGAGGGGGAGACCCAGTACTTC
J: TRBJ2-2; V: TRBV9; size: NA; D: TRBD2; CDR3: CASSVGPKTSVRGELFF; DNA: TGTGCCAGCAGCGTAGGGCCCAAAACTAGCGTGAGGGGGGAGCTGTTTTTT
J: TRBJ2-5; V: TRBV19; size: NA; D: NA; CDR3: CASTQELPLGPQYF; DNA: TGTGCCAGTACCCAAGAATTACCGCTGGGGCCCCAGTACTTC
J: TRBJ1-2; V: TRBV7-2; size: NA; D: NA; CDR3: CASSFNRGQRLFLVDGYTF; DNA: TGTGCCAGCAGCTTTAATAGAGGGCAGAGGCTCTTTCTGGTGGACGGCTACACCTTC
J: TRBJ1-5; V: TRBV18; size: NA; D: NA; CDR3: CASALSPAGGNQPQHF; DNA: TGTGCCAGCGCCCTAAGCCCCGCTGGTGGCAATCAGCCCCAGCATTTT
J: TRBJ1-1; V: TRBV10-3; size: NA; D: NA; CDR3: CAISEQGGKAFF; DNA: TGTGCCATCAGTGAGCAGGGCGGTAAAGCTTTCTTT
J: TRBJ2-7; V: TRBV30; size: NA; D: TRBD2; CDR3: CAWSSPLGLAGGGEQYF; DNA: TGTGCCTGGAGTTCCCCCCTCGGACTAGCGGGAGGAGGAGAGCAGTACTTC
J: TRBJ2-7; V: TRBV9; size: NA; D: NA; CDR3: CASSRGGSSSYEQYF; DNA: TGTGCCAGCAGCCGAGGGGGTTCCAGCTCCTACGAGCAGTACTTC
J: TRBJ1-3; V: TRBV19; size: NA; D: TRBD1; CDR3: CASSLDRAAGNTIYF; DNA: TGTGCCAGTAGTCTGGACAGGGCCGCTGGAAACACCATATATTTT
J: TRBJ1-3; V: TRBV19; size: NA; D: NA; CDR3: CASSPGPGNTIYF; DNA: TGTGCCAGTAGTCCAGGGCCTGGAAACACCATATATTTT
J: TRBJ2-1; V: TRBV7-9; size: NA; D: NA; CDR3: CASSQRTNQAGNEQFF; DNA: TGTGCCAGCAGCCAGAGGACAAACCAAGCCGGGAATGAGCAGTTCTTC
J: TRBJ2-1; V: TRBV5-8; size: NA; D: TRBD2; CDR3: CASRILAGDYNEQFF; DNA: TGTGCCAGCAGAATACTAGCGGGAGATTACAATGAGCAGTTCTTC
J: TRBJ1-2; V: TRBV6-5; size: NA; D: NA; CDR3: CASSYSEGATGYTF; DNA: TGTGCCAGCAGTTACTCGGAAGGGGCGACTGGCTACACCTTC
J: TRBJ2-7; V: TRBV2; size: NA; D: NA; CDR3: CASSEPGLSSYEQYF; DNA: TGTGCCAGCAGTGAACCGGGACTGAGCTCCTACGAGCAGTACTTC
J: TRBJ1-3; V: TRBV5-1; size: NA; D: NA; CDR3: CASSLQGSGNTIYF; DNA: TGCGCCAGCAGCTTGCAGGGCTCTGGAAACACCATATATTTT
J: TRBJ2-5; V: TRBV18; size: NA; D: NA; CDR3: CASSPIYRDLQETQYF; DNA: TGTGCCAGCTCACCGATCTACAGGGACCTCCAAGAGACCCAGTACTTC
J: TRBJ2-3; V: TRBV9; size: NA; D: TRBD2; CDR3: CASSATGLYTTDTQYF; DNA: TGTGCCAGCAGCGCGACGGGACTATACACCACAGATACGCAGTATTTT
J: TRBJ2-5; V: TRBV7-2; size: NA; D: NA; CDR3: CASSLTLETQYF; DNA: TGTGCCAGCAGCTTAACGTTAGAGACCCAGTACTTC
J: TRBJ2-6; V: TRBV18; size: NA; D: TRBD1; CDR3: CASSPNRGTGANVLTF; DNA: TGTGCCAGCTCACCAAACAGGGGAACTGGGGCCAACGTCCTGACTTTC
J: TRBJ2-1; V: TRBV30; size: NA; D: NA; CDR3: CAWNRDQSSYNEQFF; DNA: TGTGCCTGGAACCGGGACCAGAGCTCCTACAATGAGCAGTTCTTC
J: TRBJ2-7; V: TRBV7-9; size: NA; D: NA; CDR3: CASTPSGARDEQYF; DNA: TGTGCCAGCACCCCCTCCGGAGCGAGGGATGAGCAGTACTTC
J: TRBJ2-3; V: TRBV7-2; size: NA; D: NA; CDR3: CASTLRGLTADTQYF; DNA: TGTGCCAGCACCCTAAGGGGCTTGACGGCAGATACGCAGTATTTT
J: TRBJ2-3; V: TRBV6-5; size: NA; D: NA; CDR3: CASSPPGALDTQYF; DNA: TGTGCCAGCAGTCCGCCAGGGGCCCTAGATACGCAGTATTTT
J: TRBJ1-1; V: TRBV7-2; size: NA; D: NA; CDR3: CASSPWGGTEAFF; DNA: TGTGCCAGCAGCCCCTGGGGGGGGACTGAAGCTTTCTTT
J: TRBJ2-7; V: TRBV5-4; size: NA; D: NA; CDR3: CASRSRLPPYEQYF; DNA: TGTGCCAGCCGGTCCCGTCTACCCCCCTACGAGCAGTACTTC
J: TRBJ1-1; V: TRBV29-1; size: NA; D: NA; CDR3: CSVVLGVNTEAFF; DNA: TGCAGCGTTGTCCTAGGGGTGAACACTGAAGCTTTCTTT
J: TRBJ2-3; V: TRBV4-1; size: NA; D: NA; CDR3: CASSHSRLVRFSDTQYF; DNA: TGCGCCAGCAGCCACTCCCGACTAGTTCGGTTTTCAGATACGCAGTATTTT
J: TRBJ2-1; V: TRBV5-1; size: few; D: NA; CDR3: CASSLAGPVVNEQFF; DNA: TGCGCCAGCAGCTTGGCCGGCCCCGTAGTCAATGAGCAGTTCTTC
J: TRBJ1-5; V: TRBV30; size: NA; D: TRBD1; CDR3: CAWSSGGYQPQHF; DNA: TGTGCCTGGAGTTCAGGGGGCTATCAGCCCCAGCATTTT
J: TRBJ2-3; V: TRBV7-8; size: NA; D: NA; CDR3: CASSLWGGSTDTQYF; DNA: TGTGCCAGCAGCTTATGGGGGGGCTCCACGGATACGCAGTATTTT
J: TRBJ2-7; V: TRBV4-1; size: NA; D: NA; CDR3: CASSQDPPPRGEQYF; DNA: TGCGCCAGCAGCCAAGATCCCCCCCCTAGAGGGGAGCAGTACTTC
J: TRBJ2-3; V: TRBV6-5; size: NA; D: TRBD1; CDR3: CASSLGQARDTQYF; DNA: TGTGCCAGCAGTCTTGGACAGGCTCGAGATACGCAGTATTTT
J: TRBJ1-5; V: TRBV19; size: NA; D: TRBD1; CDR3: CASSTLTGAINQPQHF; DNA: TGTGCCAGTAGTACCCTCACAGGGGCAATCAATCAGCCCCAGCATTTT
J: TRBJ2-1; V: TRBV28; size: NA; D: NA; CDR3: CASSVILGSSYNEQFF; DNA: TGTGCCAGCAGTGTAATTCTTGGAAGCTCCTACAATGAGCAGTTCTTC
J: TRBJ1-6; V: TRBV7-6; size: NA; D: NA; CDR3: CASSLGRSYNSPLHF; DNA: TGTGCCAGCAGTCTGGGCCGAAGCTATAATTCACCCCTCCACTTT
J: TRBJ2-5; V: TRBV7-2; size: NA; D: NA; CDR3: CASSLAPPDGETQYF; DNA: TGTGCCAGCAGCTTAGCACCACCCGACGGAGAGACCCAGTACTTC
J: TRBJ2-6; V: TRBV4-2; size: once; D: NA; CDR3: CASSQDLTGANVLTF; DNA: TGTGCCAGCAGCCAAGACTTGACTGGGGCCAACGTCCTGACTTTC
J: TRBJ1-1; V: TRBV7-2; size: NA; D: NA; CDR3: CASSSFQNTEAFF; DNA: TGTGCCAGCAGCTCCTTCCAGAACACTGAAGCTTTCTTT
J: TRBJ2-3; V: TRBV19; size: NA; D: NA; CDR3: CASSGHLTDNRYAVVQYF; DNA: TGTGCCAGTAGTGGTCATCTGACTGACAACAGATACGCAGTGGTGCAGTATTTT
J: TRBJ2-1; V: TRBV5-4; size: NA; D: NA; CDR3: CASSFETGVYNEQFF; DNA: TGTGCCAGCAGCTTTGAAACGGGGGTCTACAATGAGCAGTTCTTC